Below are 27 T cell receptor beta chains sequenced from a single sample in a study of glioma-infiltrating T cells after dendritic cell vaccination. Here immunoSEQ multiplex PCR was the method, and the copy in TCRdb shows in-frame clones only, minus some. The sample holds some 100,000 clones, over 65% seen once. The sample was blood, taken before dendritic cell vaccination. The receptor source for this set is a human donor with glioblastoma.

This clone has a single count. The chain uses TRBV7-9 and TRBJ2-7; a weak D match, TRBD1 (6 bases). Between the trimmed V and J ends, which lost 4 bases and 3 bases, there was a span of 19 bases. CDR3 size: 16 residues. Germline CDR1 is SEHNR and CDR2 is FQNEAQ (reference sequence). The CDR3 DNA is TGTGCCAGCAGCTCTCCGGGACACGCCTCCCTCTACGAGCAGTACTTC. It codes for CASSSPGHASLYEQYF.

The V call is TRBV2, the J call TRBJ2-7, with D possibly being TRBD1 (6 bases). The V gene lost 1 base and the J gene lost 6 bases, with 7 bases spanning the gap. The CDR3 contains 12 residues. Germline V gene sequence: CDR1 SNHLY, CDR2 FYNNEI. The chain's CDR3 is CASSEGRGEQYF. The CDR3 region has the DNA TGTGCCAGCAGTGAAGGCAGGGGCGAGCAGTACTTC. Supplemented by reference TRBV2 and TRBJ2-7, the full variable domain reads EPEVTQTPSHQVTQMGQEVILRCVPISNHLYFYWYRQILGQKVEFLVSFYNNEISEKSEIFDDQFSVERPDGSNFTLKIRSTKLEDSAMYFCASSEGRGEQYFGPGTRLTVT.

The rearrangement uses TRBV4-1 and TRBJ2-5, with D possibly being TRBD1 (7 bases). Gene TRBJ2-7 matches the end of the DNA better, so the J call may be wrong. In germline, CDR1 is MGHRA, CDR2 YSYEKL. This CDR3 is built from 17 residues. This CDR3 is CASSTSPGTVSSYEQYF. CDR3 DNA sequence: TGCGCCAGCAGCACTAGCCCCGGGACAGTAAGCTCCTACGAGCAGTACTTC.

This chain joins TRBV9 and TRBJ2-5; 8 bases are shared with TRBD1. This CDR3 region has 14 residues. Losses at the gene ends were 2 bases for V and 2 bases for J; bases not matched to a gene: 2. Germline CDR1 SGDLS, CDR2 YYNGEE. The CDR3 here is CASSVDRGQETQYF. DNA for the CDR3: TGTGCCAGCAGCGTCGACAGGGGTCAAGAGACCCAGTACTTC.

A single count supports this clone. This rearrangement joins TRBV11-3 to TRBJ2-7, with D tentatively TRBD2 (5 bases). The CDR3 is 13 residues long. With 5 bases removed from V and 0 bases from J, the gap between germline ends came to 8 bases. The germline V gene has CDR1 SGHNT and CDR2 YENEEA. CDR3 bases: TGTGCCAGCAGCATTGGACTCTCCTACGAGCAGTACTTC. Its translation is CASSIGLSYEQYF.

The chain recombines TRBV5-1 with TRBJ2-4; D not certain. CDR3 length equals 12 residues. Deletions cut 0 bases from V and 10 bases from J, with 8 bases between. Looked up from germline, CDR1 is SGHRS and CDR2 is YFSETQ. The DNA for the CDR3 is TGCGCCAGCAGCTTGGAGCCGGAGATTCAGTACTTC. Translated, it gives CASSLEPEIQYF.

The V gene is TRBV11-3, the J gene TRBJ2-1; 12 positions match TRBD2. The CDR3 is 16 residues long. J lost 8 bases, V lost 4 bases, and 9 bases had no gene match. The germline V gene encodes CDR1 SGHNT and CDR2 YENEEA. CDR3 region: CASSSTPSSGGDEQFF. DNA of the CDR3: TGTGCCAGCAGCTCCACACCCTCTAGCGGGGGGGATGAGCAGTTCTTC.

The DNA for the CDR3 is TGTGCCAGCAGCCGGATACAGCTCGTTAACTATGGCTACACCTTC. It yields the protein CASSRIQLVNYGYTF. The gene calls are TRBV11-2 and TRBJ1-2; D remains unclear. The CDR3 sequence is 15 residues long. Germline assignment: CDR1 SGHAT and CDR2 FQNNGV. V shed 5 bases and J shed 1 base, with 14 bases lying between them. Combining the CDR3 with reference TRBV11-2 and TRBJ1-2 gives the whole variable domain EAGVAQSPRYKIIEKRQSVAFWCNPISGHATLYWYQQILGQGPKLLIQFQNNGVVDDSQLPKDRFSAERLKGVDSTLKIQPAKLEDSAVYLCASSRIQLVNYGYTFGSGTRLTVV.

The chain joins TRBV18 to TRBJ2-6, with a tentative D call TRBD1 (5 bases). V was shortened by 2 bases and J by 2 bases, with 13 bases between the two germline ends. CDR3 length equals 17 residues. Germline V gene data show CDR1 as KGHSH and CDR2 as LQKENI. The chain's CDR3 is CASSPLLSGTGANVLTF. Written as DNA, the CDR3 is TGTGCCAGCTCACCATTACTCTCAGGGACTGGGGCCAACGTCCTGACTTTC. The whole variable domain, remainder taken from reference TRBV18 and TRBJ2-6, is NAGVMQNPRHLVRRRGQEARLRCSPMKGHSHVYWYRQLPEEGLKFMVYLQKENIIDESGMPKERFSAEFPKEGPSILRIQQVVRGDSAAYFCASSPLLSGTGANVLTFGAGSRLTVL.

A note on this clone: One end of the junction does not line up with germline, which may come from a read error. The rearrangement uses TRBV5-1 and TRBJ2-5; D remains ambiguous. This CDR3 has 13 amino acids. Germline V CDR1 and CDR2: SGHRS, YFSETQ. The CDR3: CASSASVQETRYF. The CDR3 DNA is TGCGCCAGCAGCGCAAGCGTCCAAGAGACCCGGTACTTC. Using reference TRBV5-1 and TRBJ2-5 for the parts outside the CDR3, the full variable domain is KAGVTQTPRYLIKTRGQQVTLSCSPISGHRSVSWYQQTPGQGLQFLFEYFSETQRNKGNFPGRFSGRQFSNSRSEMNVSTLELGDSALYLCASSASVQETRYFGPGTRLLVL.

The chain joins TRBV10-3 to TRBJ1-6; 7 bases are a match to TRBD1. The CDR3 length is 18 residues. Germline CDR1 and CDR2: ENHRY and SYGVKD. V gave up 0 bases and J gave up 7 bases; unmatched junction bases: 12. The CDR3 coding sequence is TGTGCCATCAGTGAGTCGGGGTCCAGGGGGATAGTCAATTCACCCCTCCACTTT. As protein: CAISESGSRGIVNSPLHF.

This chain uses TRBV7-8 with TRBJ1-1; 8 positions agree with TRBD1. The germline gives CDR1 SGHVS, CDR2 FQNEAQ. With 8 bases clipped from V and 6 bases from J, the junction kept 14 bases outside the gene matches. The CDR3 sequence is 15 residues long. This CDR3 reads CASVDPRQGRSEAFF. The CDR3 DNA reads as TGTGCCAGCGTGGATCCTCGACAGGGGAGGTCTGAAGCTTTCTTT.

The chain has TRBV11-3 and TRBJ1-2; 12 bases agree with TRBD1. Trimming at V came to 1 base and at J to 1 base, leaving 10 bases not matched to a gene. This CDR3 has 19 amino acids. Germline lookup yields CDR1 SGHNT and CDR2 YENEEA. The CDR3 reads CASSLGDRGRSKSNYGYTF. CDR3 bases: TGTGCCAGCAGCTTAGGGGACAGGGGGCGCAGTAAAAGTAACTATGGCTACACCTTC.

This clone showed up just once. The gene calls are TRBV6-1 and TRBJ2-7, with 12 bases aligning to TRBD1. The length of the CDR3 is 16 residues. Germline V gene sequence: CDR1 MNHNS, CDR2 SASEGT. Unmatched junction bases numbered 8, after V lost 4 bases and J lost 4 bases. The CDR3 here is CASSGVVGQGAYEQYF. CDR3 sequence (DNA): TGTGCCAGCAGTGGGGTAGTGGGACAGGGGGCGTACGAGCAGTACTTC.

The gene calls are TRBV6-5 and TRBJ2-1; 7 bases align to TRBD2. The CDR3 is made up of 15 amino acids. The ends lost 5 bases at V and 2 bases at J; junction bases unmatched: 6. CDR1 and CDR2 (germline): MNHEY, SVGAGI. The CDR3 region is CASSLLAGAYNEQFF. Here the CDR3 DNA reads TGTGCCAGCAGTCTCCTTGCGGGGGCCTACAATGAGCAGTTCTTC.

The chain joins TRBV5-8 to TRBJ1-1; weak D call: TRBD1 (6 bases). The germline CDR1 and CDR2 sequences are SGHTS and YDEGEE. The CDR3 consists of 17 residues. Trimming cost V 5 bases and J 2 bases, with 22 bases left between them. The CDR3 loop reads CASRGFFVQGTNTEAFF. The CDR3, as DNA: TGTGCCAGCAGGGGATTTTTCGTGCAGGGGACCAACACTGAAGCTTTCTTT.

This clone was recorded once. The chain carries TRBV5-1 and TRBJ2-6, with 7 positions matching TRBD1. Per germline, CDR1 SGHRS and CDR2 YFSETQ. There are 17 residues in the CDR3. V trimming: 2 bases; J trimming: 4 bases; junction bases outside the gene matches: 9. DNA of the CDR3: TGCGCCAGCAGCTTTGACAGGGATAGACTCGGGGCCAACGTCCTGACTTTC. Its translation is CASSFDRDRLGANVLTF.

V usage is TRBV5-1 and J usage is TRBJ2-3; perhaps TRBD2 as D (5 bases). Germline V gene sequence: CDR1 SGHRS, CDR2 YFSETQ. Trimming took 5 bases from V and 0 from J, leaving 7 bases between them. The CDR3 spans 13 residues. The CDR3 DNA reads TGCGCCAGCAGTGGCGGGAGCACAGATACGCAGTATTTT. Translating gives CASSGGSTDTQYF.

This chain joins TRBV7-2 and TRBJ2-6; D is possibly TRBD1 (6 bases). The CDR3 consists of 15 residues. Between the trimmed V and J ends, which lost 5 bases and 4 bases, there was a span of 12 bases. Per the germline V gene, CDR1 is SGHTA and CDR2 is FQGNSA. CDR3 DNA sequence: TGTGCCAGCAGCCCCTATACAGGGGGGGCCAACGTCCTGACTTTC. Translated, it gives CASSPYTGGANVLTF.

The chain employs TRBV7-2 and TRBJ2-7; D perhaps matches TRBD1 (6 bases). V lost 4 bases, J lost 2 bases, and 12 bases lay in between. The CDR3 loop spans 14 amino acids. Germline assignment: CDR1 SGHTA and CDR2 FQGNSA. In nucleotides, the CDR3 is TGTGCCAGCAGCTCATTACAGGGAGCCTACGAGCAGTACTTC. Translating it yields CASSSLQGAYEQYF.

This chain joins TRBV30 and TRBJ2-1, with TRBD2 identical over 8 bases. Germline CDR1 is GTSNPN and CDR2 is SVGIG (reference sequence). The trim removed 5 bases at V and 3 bases at J, leaving 3 bases unmatched. The CDR3 contains 13 residues. This chain's CDR3 is CAWGAGDYNEQFF. CDR3 DNA: TGTGCCTGGGGAGCGGGAGACTACAATGAGCAGTTCTTC.

The CDR3 loop is CASSLTGTGDEKLFF. CDR3 in DNA: TGTGCCAGCAGCCTGACCGGGACAGGGGACGAAAAACTGTTTTTT. The genes are TRBV5-8 and TRBJ1-4; TRBD1 matches at 10 bases. Looked up from germline, CDR1 is SGHTS and CDR2 is YDEGEE. The CDR3 sequence is 15 residues long. J lost 8 bases, V lost 4 bases, and 8 bases had no gene match. The full variable domain, its missing parts supplied by reference TRBV5-8 and TRBJ1-4, is EAGVTQSPTHLIKTRGQQATLRCSPISGHTSVYWYQQALGLGLQFLLWYDEGEERNRGNFPPRFSGRQFPNYSSELNVNALELEDSALYLCASSLTGTGDEKLFFGSGTQLSVL.

The V call is TRBV27, the J call TRBJ2-7; 7 bases are a match to TRBD1. Trimming took 4 bases from V and 0 from J; bases not matched to a gene: 6. CDR1 and CDR2 from the germline V gene are MNHEY and SMNVEV (reference sequence). There are 15 residues in the CDR3. The CDR3 DNA sequence: TGTGCCAGCAGTTGGGGACAGTCGACCTCCTACGAGCAGTACTTC. Protein sequence: CASSWGQSTSYEQYF.

J is TRBJ2-1 and V is TRBV29-1; 12 bases are shared with TRBD2. This CDR3 comprises 15 residues. Germline V gene data show CDR1 as SQVTM and CDR2 as ANQGSEA. With V trimmed by 4 bases and J by 7 bases, 8 bases remained unmatched. For the CDR3, the DNA is TGCAGCGTTGCGGCTAGCGGGGGGGCGGATAATGAGCAGTTCTTC. Its translation: CSVAASGGADNEQFF.

This clone came up once. The chain has TRBV11-2 and TRBJ2-5; 8 positions match TRBD2. The J segment lost 4 bases and the V segment lost 7 bases, leaving 11 bases of the junction unmatched. Germline values: CDR1 SGHAT, CDR2 FQNNGV. The CDR3 consists of 15 residues. The CDR3 coding sequence is TGTGCCAGCACCCCCTGGGCGGGAGGCCGAGAGACCCAGTACTTC. This translates into CASTPWAGGRETQYF.

This chain links TRBV19 with TRBJ1-2, with 7 bases fitting TRBD1. The junction had 7 bases not matched to a gene; V was cut back by 4 bases and J by 2 bases. Germline CDR1 LNHDA, CDR2 SQIVND (reference sequence). There are 15 residues in the CDR3. The chain's CDR3 is CASSTLTGLNYGYTF. In DNA form, the CDR3 reads TGTGCCAGTAGTACCTTGACAGGGTTGAACTATGGCTACACCTTC.

V gene TRBV5-4 combines with J gene TRBJ1-1; possible D gene TRBD1, 6 bases. This CDR3 region has 14 residues. Germline lookup yields CDR1 SGHNT and CDR2 YYREEE (reference sequence). Trimming left V 4 bases short and J 0 bases short, with 10 bases between. In DNA form, the CDR3 reads TGTGCCAGCAGCGGCAGGGGATTGAACACTGAAGCTTTCTTT. Its translation: CASSGRGLNTEAFF. The variable domain in full, with the rest retrieved from reference TRBV5-4 and TRBJ1-1, is ETGVTQSPTHLIKTRGQQVTLRCSSQSGHNTVSWYQQALGQGPQFIFQYYREEENGRGNFPPRFSGLQFPNYSSELNVNALELDDSALYLCASSGRGLNTEAFFGQGTRLTVV.